These 20 T cell receptor beta chains were all obtained from the same sample, sequenced in a study of cytomegalovirus exposure and HLA in healthy donors. Amplification used 60 Vbeta primers and 13 Jbeta primers. Measured with immunoSEQ multiplex PCR; TCRdb has only the in-frame clones, and not every one. The specimen's table records 100,000 to 150,000 clones. The sequenced material came from PBMCs. The receptors shown here come from a man aged 18 to 30 in good health and CMV-seronegative.

This sequence joins TRBV19 and TRBJ2-7; TRBD1 might be the D (6 bases). The length of the CDR3 is 16 residues. Germline V lookup: CDR1 LNHDA, CDR2 SQIVND (reference sequence). Trimming took off 4 bases at V and 3 bases at J, with 19 bases between the two ends. The CDR3 spells CASSTAEAGVGYEQYF. DNA of the CDR3: TGTGCCAGTAGTACCGCCGAGGCAGGGGTTGGCTACGAGCAGTACTTC.

As regards this clone: Other DNA sequences from this sample encode an identical CDR3 as well. The chain couples TRBV9 to TRBJ1-1; no definite D call. This CDR3 region has 14 residues. Trimming left V 0 bases short and J 1 base short, with 7 bases between. Germline V CDR1 and CDR2: SGDLS, YYNGEE. CDR3 coding DNA: TGTGCCAGCAGCGTAGTATCGGGGAACACTGAAGCTTTCTTT. Translated, it gives CASSVVSGNTEAFF.

This chain uses TRBV6-1 with TRBJ1-5; D not resolved. The germline gives CDR1 MNHNS, CDR2 SASEGT. Trimming cost V 2 bases and J 2 bases, with 7 bases left between them. The CDR3 is 14 amino acids. The CDR3, as DNA: TGTGCCAGCAGTGAATTCAGTGGCAATCAGCCCCAGCATTTT. Encoded protein: CASSEFSGNQPQHF.

The rearrangement joins TRBV19 to TRBJ2-7, with a tentative D call TRBD2 (7 bases). CDR3 size: 13 residues. V was clipped by 7 bases and J by 5 bases, with 15 bases between them. Per germline, CDR1 LNHDA and CDR2 SQIVND (reference sequence). The CDR3: CASKPPGGHEQYF. As DNA, the CDR3 is TGTGCCAGTAAGCCGCCCGGGGGGCACGAGCAGTACTTC.

A remark on this clone: This CDR3 is also generated by other DNA sequences in the sample. This chain joins TRBV6-1 and TRBJ1-2, with 8 bases aligning to TRBD1. Germline CDR1 is MNHNS and CDR2 is SASEGT. The CDR3 sequence is 16 residues long. Trimming at V came to 3 bases and at J to 7 bases, leaving 13 bases not matched to a gene. The CDR3 coding sequence is TGTGCCAGCAGTGACCGAACGGACAGGGCGAGGGGTGGCTACACCTTC. This translates into CASSDRTDRARGGYTF.

The J gene is TRBJ1-5, the V gene TRBV18; possible D gene TRBD1, 6 bases. Trimming removed 1 base from V and 3 bases from J, with 10 bases in between. The CDR3 totals 15 residues. In germline, CDR1 is KGHSH, CDR2 LQKENI. CDR3 bases: TGTGCCAGCTCACCACAAACAGGGTCCAATCAGCCCCAGCATTTT. The encoded protein is CASSPQTGSNQPQHF.

The chain is built from TRBV27 and TRBJ1-3, with D unclear. Germline V gene lookup returns CDR1 MNHEY and CDR2 SMNVEV (reference sequence). Deletions cut 4 bases from V and 5 bases from J, with 15 bases between. CDR3 length: 15 residues. The CDR3 nucleotides read TGTGCCAGCAGTTCTTTAGTCGACATAAGAAACACCATATATTTT. Translated, it gives CASSSLVDIRNTIYF.

The chain employs TRBV5-1 and TRBJ1-2; 7 bases align to TRBD1. The CDR3 has 17 residues. CDR1 SGHRS and CDR2 YFSETQ come from the germline V gene. V shed 4 bases, J shed 6 bases, and the junction held 18 bases outside the gene matches. The DNA of the CDR3 is TGCGCCAGCAGCCACGCGCTTAAGGGACAGCCCGTGGATGGCTACACCTTC. Translating gives CASSHALKGQPVDGYTF.

The gene calls are TRBV28 and TRBJ1-4; D is undetermined. This CDR3 has 13 amino acids. Per the germline V gene, CDR1 is MDHEN and CDR2 is SYDVKM. The germline V and J ends were trimmed by 2 bases and 8 bases, with 9 bases remaining between them. The CDR3 DNA reads as TGTGCCAGCAGTTTAGTAACGCGCGAAAAACTGTTTTTT. Encoded protein: CASSLVTREKLFF. The full variable domain, its missing parts supplied by reference TRBV28 and TRBJ1-4, is DVKVTQSSRYLVKRTGEKVFLECVQDMDHENMFWYRQDPGLGLRLIYFSYDVKMKEKGDIPEGYSVSREKKERFSLILESASTNQTSMYLCASSLVTREKLFFGSGTQLSVL.

CDR3 DNA: TGCGCCAGCAGCTTTACAGGGGGCGCGAATGGGGAAAAACTGTTTTTT. Translation: CASSFTGGANGEKLFF. The chain recombines TRBV5-1 with TRBJ1-4, with 9 bases fitting TRBD1. V dropped 2 bases and J dropped 8; count of bases not matched to a gene: 10. The CDR3 length is 16 residues. Per the germline V gene, CDR1 is SGHRS and CDR2 is YFSETQ.

This chain links TRBV18 with TRBJ1-5, with 9 bases fitting TRBD1. With 5 bases clipped from V and 1 base from J, the junction kept 6 bases outside the gene matches. The CDR3 covers 16 residues. From germline, CDR1 is KGHSH and CDR2 LQKENI. The CDR3 loop reads CASSAVGTGSNQPQHF. The CDR3 DNA reads as TGTGCCAGCTCAGCCGTCGGGACAGGGAGCAATCAGCCCCAGCATTTT.

This chain links TRBV28 with TRBJ1-2, with D possibly matching TRBD1 (5 bases). The CDR3 sequence is 16 residues long. Trimming pared 2 bases from V and 1 base from J, leaving 14 bases between. The V gene's germline CDR1 is MDHEN and CDR2 SYDVKM. This chain's CDR3 is CASSLETPTVNYGYTF. The CDR3 DNA reads as TGTGCCAGCAGTTTAGAAACCCCGACAGTTAACTATGGCTACACCTTC.

The chain couples TRBV7-7 to TRBJ2-5, with 12 bases identical to TRBD2. The CDR3 length is 16 residues. Germline CDR1 SSHAT, CDR2 FNYEAQ (reference sequence). Trimming cost V 5 bases and J 5 bases; bases outside gene matches: 9. The CDR3 DNA follows: TGTGCCAGCAGCCGTATGACTAGCGGGAGTAGCGAGACCCAGTACTTC. Encoded protein: CASSRMTSGSSETQYF.

The chain carries TRBV27 and TRBJ2-7; TRBD2 matches at 9 bases. J was trimmed by 5 bases and V by 0 bases; bases with no gene match: 5. Germline CDR1 reads MNHEY; CDR2 reads SMNVEV (reference sequence). The CDR3 covers 15 residues. DNA for the CDR3: TGTGCCAGCAGTTTATCGGCGGGAGGGTTCGACGAGCAGTACTTC. This translates into CASSLSAGGFDEQYF.

This chain links TRBV19 with TRBJ1-1; weak D call: TRBD1 (6 bases). This CDR3 has 15 residues. Germline V gene data show CDR1 as LNHDA and CDR2 as SQIVND (reference sequence). V was shortened by 7 bases and J by 2 bases, with 17 bases between the two germline ends. The CDR3 DNA follows: TGTGCCAGTAAGCGGGGGCCTAATATCAACACTGAAGCTTTCTTT. It encodes CASKRGPNINTEAFF. The full variable domain, with the rest looked up from reference TRBV19 and TRBJ1-1, is DGGITQSPKYLFRKEGQNVTLSCEQNLNHDAMYWYRQDPGQGLRLIYYSQIVNDFQKGDIAEGYSVSREKKESFPLTVTSAQKNPTAFYLCASKRGPNINTEAFFGQGTRLTVV.

V usage is TRBV14 and J usage is TRBJ2-7; 7 bases are a match to TRBD1. CDR3 length equals 15 residues. CDR1 SGHDN and CDR2 FVKESK come from the germline V gene. V dropped 5 bases and J dropped 5; count of bases not matched to a gene: 12. The CDR3 nucleotides are TGTGCCAGCAGCAGAGCGTCTCAGGGGGTCCACGAGCAGTACTTC. It is translated as CASSRASQGVHEQYF.

This chain uses TRBV6-4 with TRBJ2-1, with TRBD1 identical over 10 bases. The CDR3 has 15 amino acids. The germline V gene encodes CDR1 MRHNA and CDR2 SNTAGT. V was pared by 0 bases and J by 6 bases, with 2 bases of the junction left unmatched. CDR3 loop: CASSDSRTGGNEQFF. CDR3 nucleotides: TGTGCCAGCAGTGACTCGAGGACAGGGGGCAATGAGCAGTTCTTC.

The chain carries TRBV6-5 and TRBJ2-7, with 10 nucleotides matching TRBD2. Trimming took 0 bases from V and 3 from J; bases not matched to a gene: 5. CDR1 and CDR2 from the germline V gene are MNHEY and SVGAGI. The CDR3 extends over 16 amino acids. The CDR3 DNA sequence: TGTGCCAGCAGTTACTCCATACTAGCGGGGAACTACGAGCAGTACTTC. Its translation: CASSYSILAGNYEQYF.

The chain employs TRBV11-1 and TRBJ2-6, with 8 bases identical to TRBD1. Trimming cost V 5 bases and J 0 bases; bases outside gene matches: 3. The CDR3 runs to 16 residues. Germline V lookup: CDR1 SGHAT, CDR2 FQDESV (reference sequence). CDR3 bases: TGTGCCAGCAGCGCCGACAGGGGCTCTGGGGCCAACGTCCTGACTTTC. Its protein product is CASSADRGSGANVLTF.

The V call is TRBV6-4, the J call TRBJ1-1, with 8 bases that match TRBD1. The V and J ends lost 4 bases and 4 bases, in that order; junction bases with no gene match: 5. The CDR3 length is 14 residues. CDR1 and CDR2 (germline): MRHNA, SNTAGT. CDR3 protein: CASSGTGGSTEAFF. The CDR3, as DNA: TGTGCCAGCAGTGGTACAGGGGGAAGCACTGAAGCTTTCTTT.